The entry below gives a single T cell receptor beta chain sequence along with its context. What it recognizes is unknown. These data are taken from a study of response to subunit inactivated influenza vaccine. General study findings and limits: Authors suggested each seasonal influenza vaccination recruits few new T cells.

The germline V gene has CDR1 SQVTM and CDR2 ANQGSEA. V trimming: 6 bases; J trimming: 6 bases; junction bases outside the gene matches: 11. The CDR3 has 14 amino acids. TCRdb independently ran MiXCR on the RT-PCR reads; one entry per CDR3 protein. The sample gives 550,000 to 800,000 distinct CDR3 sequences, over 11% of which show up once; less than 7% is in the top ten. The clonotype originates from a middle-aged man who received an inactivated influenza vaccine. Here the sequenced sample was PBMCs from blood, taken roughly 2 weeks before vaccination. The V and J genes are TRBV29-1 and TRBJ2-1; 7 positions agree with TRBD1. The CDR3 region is CSVARDRKINEQFF. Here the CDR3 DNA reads TGCAGCGTAGCAAGGGACAGAAAAATCAATGAGCAGTTCTTC.